Below are 3 T cell receptor beta chains sequenced from a single sample in a study of blood T cell repertoires in COVID-19. This table comes from immunoSEQ multiplex PCR, and its TCRdb copy is limited to in-frame clones, with some not included. The repertoire holds a few hundred thousand clones, with over 75% as singletons. Specimen: PBMCs or T cells enriched from blood (not recorded which). The source of these receptors is a woman in her forties who had recovered from COVID-19.

This chain connects TRBV18 to TRBJ2-3; TRBD1 is a possible D gene (6 bases). V lost 2 bases to trimming and J lost 1 base, with 7 bases between them. Germline V gives CDR1 KGHSH, CDR2 LQKENI. This CDR3 is 14 amino acids long. The chain's CDR3 is CASSPRTGTDTQYF. The CDR3 nucleotides are TGTGCCAGCTCACCAAGGACAGGCACAGATACGCAGTATTTT.

This clone was recorded once. V is TRBV4-1 and J is TRBJ2-5; D remains unclear. The ends were cut back, 1 base at V and 5 bases at J, with 14 bases in the middle. CDR3 length: 15 amino acids. CDR1 is MGHRA, CDR2 YSYEKL, per germline. CDR3 DNA: TGCGCCAGCAGCCAAGGGGCAGGTGAGATTGAGACCCAGTACTTC. Its protein is CASSQGAGEIETQYF.

This sequence joins TRBV6-5 and TRBJ1-1; no reliable D call. Germline values: CDR1 MNHEY, CDR2 SVGAGI. This CDR3 has 11 residues. V gave up 11 bases and J gave up 4 bases, with 11 bases separating them. The CDR3 DNA sequence: TGTGCCTCTTCGCGGCGCACTGAAGCTTTCTTT. This encodes CASSRRTEAFF.